In its sample, the clone carrying this T cell receptor beta chain was seen once. This CDR3 fails to terminate in the conserved phenylalanine or tryptophan, so it likely reflects a read error. This sample was taken from a study of CD8 T cells in Susac syndrome. The diagnostic criteria were recently defined, and patients with Susac syndrome met them for definite or probable disease. Germline V gene lookup returns CDR1 SGHVS and CDR2 FNYEAQ. This CDR3 region has 15 residues. Trimming removed 1 base from V and 5 bases from J; junction bases left unmatched: 6. RNA amounts of about 0.5 to 1 ug underwent reverse transcription with random hexamers. MiXCR was run by TCRdb on the immunoSEQ multiplex PCR reads, yielding one entry per CDR3 protein. The data show fewer than 200,000 distinct CDR3 sequences, 90% to 95% seen once.

The sequence derives from a human donor with Susac syndrome. Sequenced material: CD4+ T cells from PBMCs. The chain recombines TRBV7-6 with TRBJ1-1; 8 positions match TRBD1. DNA for the CDR3: TGTGCCAGCAGCTTAGAGCAGGGGGCCAGAACTGAAGCTTTCCTT. Protein: CASSLEQGARTEAFL.